This TCR beta chain was identified in a study of T cells in localized non-small cell lung cancer. Libraries were prepared by immunoSEQ multiplex PCR; TCRdb keeps only in-frame clonotypes and omits some of them. The sample lists some 30,000 clones, approximately 84% seen once, with less than 5% in the top ten. Regarding this clone: Its specificity is not known.

Whole-study results and caveats: Heterogeneity is still possible, as just one tumor region was sequenced. Tumor showed lower T cell clonality than uninvolved adjacent lung, where it was highest.

Germline V gene data show CDR1 as KGHSH and CDR2 as LQKENI. V was clipped by 7 bases and J by 6 bases, with 16 bases between them. CDR3 length: 14 amino acids. The chain is built from TRBV18 and TRBJ2-1, with D maybe TRBD1 (5 bases). Material: peripheral blood, obtained before any cancer treatment. The TCR originated in a male donor aged 60 or over with stage III lung adenocarcinoma. The CDR3 DNA reads as TGTGCCAGCTTCCCCGATGCAGGGCCCAATGAGCAGTTCTTC. Translating gives CASFPDAGPNEQFF.